These 10 T cell receptor beta chains were all obtained from the same sample, sequenced in a study of regulatory T cells in long-lasting Graves disease. TCR beta libraries were built with iRepertoire HTBI primers and Arm-PCR of CDR3 regions. TCRdb re-called the multiplex PCR reads through MiXCR, storing one row per CDR3 protein. The sample holds 700,000 or so distinct CDR3 sequences; 30% are singletons and the top ten take about two fifths. Time point in this sample: persistent/refractory GD, antithyroid drugs over 5 years with positive TRAb. The TCR library was made from RNA extracted from PBMCs. The source material was peripheral blood mononuclear cells (PBMCs), sampled when the disease was refractory, from a patient treated with antithyroid drugs. The receptors were sampled from a female donor with Graves disease.

The chain joins TRBV2 to TRBJ1-5; D uncertain. The CDR3 covers 15 residues. Germline V CDR1 and CDR2: SNHLY, FYNNEI. Trimming shortened V by 1 base and J by 0 bases, and 7 bases separated the two germline ends. The CDR3, as DNA: TGTGCCAGCAGTGAAGGCTGGGCTAGCAATCAGCCCCAGCATTTT. Protein product: CASSEGWASNQPQHF.

This clonotype was counted ten times or more. This sequence joins TRBV27 and TRBJ1-2, with D possibly TRBD1 on 6 matching bases. The CDR3 totals 12 residues. CDR1 and CDR2 (germline): MNHEY, SMNVEV (reference sequence). V gave up 7 bases and J gave up 5 bases, with 11 bases separating them. The DNA for the CDR3 is TGTGCCAGCAAGGGGGGAGGGTATGGCTACACCTTC. Encoded protein: CASKGGGYGYTF.

This clonotype has at least ten counts. V is TRBV10-1 and J is TRBJ2-5; no clear D gene. Trimming stripped 7 bases from V and 5 bases from J, with 11 bases between. From germline, CDR1 is WNHNN and CDR2 SYGVQD (reference sequence). CDR3 length: 12 amino acids. CDR3 nucleotide sequence: TGCGCCAGCAACGACAACGGGGAGACCCAGTACTTC. It encodes CASNDNGETQYF.

This clonotype was seen only a few times. The chain links TRBV19 to TRBJ1-2, with TRBD1 as a possible D gene (6 bases). Germline lookup yields CDR1 LNHDA and CDR2 SQIVND (reference sequence). V was clipped by 9 bases and J by 2 bases, with 16 bases between them. The CDR3 spans 14 residues. The CDR3 nucleotides read TGTGCCAGCTGGGGGGGACAAACCAACTATGGCTACACCTTC. Protein product: CASWGGQTNYGYTF.

There are many counts of this clonotype. The V and J genes are TRBV20-1 and TRBJ2-5; D is unresolved. The CDR3 spans 12 residues. Between the trimmed V and J ends, which lost 3 bases and 6 bases, there was a span of 11 bases. CDR1 and CDR2 from the germline V gene are DFQATT and SNEGSKA (reference sequence). The CDR3, as DNA: TGCAGTGCTAGGGTCGTAACAAAGACCCAGTACTTC. Translation: CSARVVTKTQYF.

In its sample, this clonotype was seen many times. The rearrangement uses TRBV28 and TRBJ1-1; weak D call: TRBD1 (5 bases). The V and J ends lost 7 bases and 2 bases respectively, with 14 bases between them. Germline CDR1 MDHEN, CDR2 SYDVKM. CDR3 size: 14 residues. The CDR3 is CASTLGVFNTEAFF. CDR3 DNA sequence: TGTGCCAGCACCTTGGGGGTTTTTAACACTGAAGCTTTCTTT.

Ten or more counts support this clonotype. The chain carries TRBV11-2 and TRBJ1-2; D not resolved. Germline V gene sequence: CDR1 SGHAT, CDR2 FQNNGV. This CDR3 is built from 12 residues. The V end lost 2 bases, the J end lost 3 bases, and 4 bases lay between the germline ends. CDR3 protein: CASSLWDYGYTF. The DNA of the CDR3 is TGTGCCAGCAGCTTATGGGACTATGGCTACACCTTC. Variable domain in full (rest from reference TRBV11-2 and TRBJ1-2): EAGVAQSPRYKIIEKRQSVAFWCNPISGHATLYWYQQILGQGPKLLIQFQNNGVVDDSQLPKDRFSAERLKGVDSTLKIQPAKLEDSAVYLCASSLWDYGYTFGSGTRLTVV.

The chain carries TRBV27 and TRBJ2-1, with D unresolved. This CDR3 has 15 amino acids. Trimming removed 0 bases at V and 0 bases at J, with 6 bases between. The V gene's germline CDR1 is MNHEY and CDR2 SMNVEV (reference sequence). The chain's CDR3 is CASSLSRDSYNEQFF. In DNA form, the CDR3 reads TGTGCCAGCAGTTTATCCCGCGACTCCTACAATGAGCAGTTCTTC.

The chain joins TRBV29-1 to TRBJ2-7, with TRBD2 matching over 13 bases. The germline gives CDR1 SQVTM, CDR2 ANQGSEA. Germline trimming cut 4 bases from V and 2 bases from J; bases unmatched to any gene: 5. CDR3 length equals 15 residues. CDR3 sequence (DNA): TGCAGCGTTGGGACTAGCGGGAGATTAACCTACGAGCAGTACTTC. Amino acids: CSVGTSGRLTYEQYF.

The chain joins TRBV19 to TRBJ1-5, with D possibly matching TRBD1 (6 bases). This CDR3 has 17 residues. Germline CDR1 LNHDA, CDR2 SQIVND (reference sequence). Trimming shortened V by 3 bases and J by 1 base, and 16 bases separated the two germline ends. Here the CDR3 DNA reads TGTGCCAGTAGTATCGGATGGGGGGGCGGAAGCAATCAGCCCCAGCATTTT. Translated, it gives CASSIGWGGGSNQPQHF.